Listed below are T cell receptor beta chains from one sample, sequenced in a study of blood T cell repertoires in COVID-19. Repertoires were generated with immunoSEQ multiplex PCR, while TCRdb's copy carries only in-frame clones and drops some. The repertoire holds over 80,000 clones, with 70% to 90% as singletons. Sequencing was performed on peripheral blood. The receptors come from a man in his sixties or seventies with acute or convalescent COVID-19. Each CDR3 is given without its conserved first and last residue.

J gene: TRBJ2-7
V gene: TRBV11-2
CDR3 protein: ASSLGLAGEQY

J gene: TRBJ1-4
V gene: TRBV10-3
CDR3 protein: AIRGVGQGEKLF

J gene: TRBJ2-7
V gene: TRBV28
CDR3 protein: ASTPSGRGYEQY

J gene: TRBJ2-4
V gene: TRBV29-1
CDR3 protein: SVEAGGKNIQY

J gene: TRBJ2-5
V gene: TRBV23-1
CDR3 protein: ASSQNRLAEQETQY

J gene: TRBJ1-5
V gene: TRBV5-1
CDR3 protein: ASSSTGANQPQH

J gene: TRBJ1-4
V gene: TRBV30
CDR3 protein: AWGEGFGRISATNEKLF

J gene: TRBJ1-6
V gene: TRBV2
CDR3 protein: ASRPLTGASPLH

J gene: TRBJ2-2
V gene: TRBV19
CDR3 protein: ASTPGQVSPGELF

J gene: TRBJ2-3
V gene: TRBV5-1
CDR3 protein: ASSSTDRPYTDTQY

J gene: TRBJ1-1
V gene: TRBV28
CDR3 protein: ASTQGGGVNTEAF

J gene: TRBJ2-1
V gene: TRBV7-2
CDR3 protein: ASSLPVAGNNEQF

J gene: TRBJ2-7
V gene: TRBV21-1
CDR3 protein: ASSGRGSRSYEQY

J gene: TRBJ1-6
V gene: TRBV6-5
CDR3 protein: ASSLLGEGGSPLH

J gene: TRBJ2-1
V gene: TRBV28
CDR3 protein: ASGSGSTSVKVQF

J gene: TRBJ2-7
V gene: TRBV10-3
CDR3 protein: AIRGTSGSYEQY

J gene: TRBJ2-7
V gene: TRBV5-1
CDR3 protein: ASSSGTGLYEQY

J gene: TRBJ1-1
V gene: TRBV12-3/TRBV12-4
CDR3 protein: ASSLGQGTEAF

J gene: TRBJ2-2
V gene: TRBV5-1
CDR3 protein: ASSLMGLTGELF

J gene: TRBJ1-6
V gene: TRBV3-1/TRBV3-2
CDR3 protein: ASSRLRDRNSPLH

J gene: TRBJ2-1
V gene: TRBV3-1/TRBV3-2
CDR3 protein: ASSPQRGALFNEQF

J gene: TRBJ2-3
V gene: TRBV9
CDR3 protein: ASSSRGSGPDTQY

J gene: TRBJ1-1
V gene: TRBV19
CDR3 protein: ASSIGTRSGNTEAF

J gene: TRBJ2-5
V gene: TRBV6-2/TRBV6-3
CDR3 protein: ASSYSAAGQETQY

J gene: TRBJ1-1
V gene: TRBV12-2
CDR3 protein: ASRLVGVIMNTEAF

J gene: TRBJ2-1
V gene: TRBV5-6
CDR3 protein: ASSLGTGNLGEQF

J gene: TRBJ2-7
V gene: TRBV25-1
CDR3 protein: ASSEVRSSYEQY

J gene: TRBJ2-3
V gene: TRBV5-1
CDR3 protein: ASSLERGAVTDTQY

J gene: TRBJ2-6
V gene: TRBV24-1
CDR3 protein: ATSFSGANVLT

J gene: TRBJ2-3
V gene: TRBV4-1
CDR3 protein: ASSRFGTPQKLTDTQY

J gene: TRBJ1-6
V gene: TRBV15
CDR3 protein: ATSRDHTGGSPLH